This is a list of T cell receptor beta chains from one sample in a study of blood T cell repertoires in COVID-19. Generated by immunoSEQ multiplex PCR, the TCRdb table keeps only in-frame clones and is missing some. In the table there are approximately 110,000 clones, around 83% of which are singletons. Specimen: peripheral blood. Receptor source: a man aged 40-49 years with acute or convalescent COVID-19. CDR3s include the opening cysteine and the closing phenylalanine or tryptophan. A D gene is named only where the DNA matches it firmly. Clone size appears in some rows only: once, few, many, or a class for an expanded clone.

j_call v_call clone_size d_call cdr3_aa cdr3_nt
TRBJ2-1 TRBV10-3 - - CAISESQGKYNEQFF TGTGCCATCAGTGAGTCGCAGGGGAAATACAATGAGCAGTTCTTC
TRBJ1-2 TRBV15 few - CATSRDSFYGYTF TGTGCCACCAGCAGAGACAGTTTCTATGGCTACACCTTC
TRBJ2-1 TRBV28 few TRBD2 CASSHLAGGSYNEQFF TGTGCCAGCAGTCATCTAGCGGGAGGCTCCTACAATGAGCAGTTCTTC
TRBJ1-2 TRBV6-1 - TRBD1 CASSHDRGRYGYTF TGTGCCAGCAGCCATGACAGGGGAAGGTATGGCTACACCTTC
TRBJ1-1 TRBV2 - - CASSQTGYTEAFF TGTGCCAGCAGCCAAACAGGGTACACTGAAGCTTTCTTT
TRBJ2-5 TRBV29-1 - - CSVTLGQTQYF TGCAGCGTTACCCTTGGGCAAACCCAGTACTTC
TRBJ1-1 TRBV6-5 - - CASKTIGRAEAFF TGTGCCAGCAAAACGATAGGCCGGGCTGAAGCTTTCTTT
TRBJ2-7 TRBV10-1 - - CASRGRGSGTTKDEQYF TGCGCCAGCAGAGGGAGGGGGTCCGGGACGACTAAGGACGAGCAGTACTTC
TRBJ1-6 TRBV6-5 once TRBD1 CASSYSDRGYNSPLHF TGTGCCAGCAGTTACTCAGACAGGGGGTATAATTCACCCCTCCACTTT
TRBJ2-7 TRBV19 - TRBD2 CASSIGLAGYEQYF TGTGCCAGTAGCATCGGACTAGCAGGGTACGAGCAGTACTTC
TRBJ2-7 TRBV4-1 few - CASSPGQGSHEQYF TGCGCCAGCAGCCCGGGCCAGGGTTCCCACGAGCAGTACTTC
TRBJ1-4 TRBV7-8 - - CASSLTGIATNEKLFF TGTGCCAGCAGCCTAACAGGGATAGCGACTAATGAAAAACTGTTTTTT
TRBJ2-5 TRBV7-2 - TRBD2 CASSSFPRGGKETQYF TGTGCCAGCAGCTCTTTCCCTCGGGGGGGCAAAGAGACCCAGTACTTC
TRBJ1-1 TRBV6-5 - TRBD1 CASSYALTGETEAFF TGTGCCAGCAGTTACGCTCTCACAGGGGAAACTGAAGCTTTCTTT
TRBJ1-4 TRBV9 - - CASSVRGTNEKLFF TGTGCCAGCAGCGTACGGGGTACTAATGAAAAACTGTTTTTT
TRBJ2-7 TRBV6-5 - - CASSHLEGYEQYF TGTGCCAGCAGTCACCTAGAGGGCTACGAGCAGTACTTC
TRBJ1-6 TRBV19 - TRBD1 CASSLAYRGTGSPLHF TGTGCCAGTAGTTTAGCCTACAGGGGCACGGGTTCACCCCTCCACTTT
TRBJ1-6 TRBV6-5 - - CASSYGGVNSPLHF TGTGCCAGCAGTTACGGGGGGGTAAATTCACCCCTCCACTTT
TRBJ2-5 TRBV2 - TRBD2 CASKKGNLAGLQETQYF TGTGCCAGCAAAAAAGGGAACCTAGCGGGGCTCCAAGAGACCCAGTACTTC
TRBJ2-7 TRBV5-1 - TRBD2 CASSPERGGLRDEQYF TGCGCCAGCAGCCCGGAGCGGGGGGGCCTTCGCGACGAGCAGTACTTC
TRBJ1-2 TRBV7-8 - - CASSLQRINYGYTF TGTGCCAGCAGCCTACAGAGAATTAACTATGGCTACACCTTC
TRBJ2-3 TRBV7-3 - TRBD2 CASSLTGLADTDTQYF TGTGCCAGCAGCTTAACAGGACTAGCGGACACAGATACGCAGTATTTT
TRBJ2-7 TRBV6-1 - - CASSDPGRSYEQYF TGTGCCAGCAGTGATCCGGGTCGATCCTACGAGCAGTACTTC
TRBJ2-2 TRBV29-1 - - CSVRGHFSGELFF TGCAGCGTTAGGGGACACTTCTCCGGGGAGCTGTTTTTT
TRBJ2-1 TRBV19 - TRBD2 CASSMTSGGPYNEQFF TGTGCCAGTAGTATGACTAGCGGGGGACCGTACAATGAGCAGTTCTTC
TRBJ2-1 TRBV7-9 - - CASSLIESSYNEQFF TGTGCCAGCAGCTTAATAGAGAGCTCCTACAATGAGCAGTTCTTC
TRBJ1-5 TRBV27 - - CASSSISNQPQHF TGTGCCAGCAGTTCCATTAGCAATCAGCCCCAGCATTTT
TRBJ1-1 TRBV7-2 - - CASSLGRNTEAFF TGTGCCAGCAGCTTAGGTAGGAACACTGAAGCTTTCTTT
TRBJ1-2 TRBV7-2 - - CASSLGRMEGYTF TGTGCCAGCAGCTTAGGCCGGATGGAGGGCTACACCTTC
TRBJ1-4 TRBV30 - - CAWLRDEKLFF TGTGCCTGGCTCCGAGATGAAAAACTGTTTTTT
TRBJ2-4 TRBV5-1 - - CASSLVRGAKNIQYF TGCGCCAGCAGCTTAGTCCGAGGGGCCAAAAACATTCAGTACTTC
TRBJ1-5 TRBV11-1 - TRBD1 CASSPDRAQPQHF TGTGCCAGCAGCCCCGACAGGGCTCAGCCCCAGCATTTT
TRBJ2-3 TRBV20-1 - TRBD2 CSASAAFRTSGGITDTQYF TGCAGTGCTAGTGCTGCCTTCCGGACTAGCGGGGGTATCACAGATACGCAGTATTTT
TRBJ1-1 TRBV5-4 - TRBD1 CASSRNTFNRGRSEAFF TGTGCCAGCAGTAGAAATACGTTTAACAGGGGGAGGTCTGAAGCTTTCTTT
TRBJ1-2 TRBV6-5 - TRBD1 CASSSGTGSHGYTF TGTGCCAGCAGCTCCGGGACAGGGAGCCATGGCTACACCTTC
TRBJ1-4 TRBV5-1 - - CASSSGTLTNEKLFF TGCGCCAGCAGCTCCGGGACACTAACTAATGAAAAACTGTTTTTT
TRBJ1-1 TRBV5-1 once - CASRGRLNTEAFF TGCGCCAGCAGGGGGCGGTTGAACACTGAAGCTTTCTTT
TRBJ1-1 TRBV27 - TRBD1 CASSGQGWGSTEAFF TGTGCCAGCAGCGGACAGGGTTGGGGAAGCACTGAAGCTTTCTTT
TRBJ2-1 TRBV10-2 - - CASRRDYNEQFF TGCGCCAGCAGGAGGGACTACAATGAGCAGTTCTTC
TRBJ1-1 TRBV29-1 few TRBD1 CSVAGTVRTEAFF TGCAGCGTCGCAGGGACAGTCCGCACTGAAGCTTTCTTT
TRBJ2-7 TRBV7-2 - TRBD1 CASSPRQGGHEQYF TGTGCCAGCAGCCCCCGACAGGGCGGCCACGAGCAGTACTTC
TRBJ1-2 TRBV28 - - CASSRQLPRGYTF TGTGCCAGCAGTCGACAGCTCCCCCGTGGCTACACCTTC
TRBJ2-2 TRBV10-1 - TRBD2 CASSRTGGGTGELFF TGCGCCAGCTCCCGAACGGGAGGGGGCACCGGGGAGCTGTTTTTT
TRBJ2-5 TRBV18 - - CASSRGGGGETQYF TGTGCCAGCTCACGAGGCGGGGGCGGAGAGACCCAGTACTTC
TRBJ2-4 TRBV14 - - CASSQDECPQGLSTTKAKNIQYF TGTGCCAGCAGCCAAGATGAATGTCCACAGGGACTAAGCACTACTAAAGCCAAAAACATTCAGTACTTC